This entry lists 9 T cell receptor beta chains sequenced from one sample in a study of T-cell reconstitution after alpha-beta-depleted transplantation in children. Study-wide points: Counts and diversity of T cells one year after transplant came mostly from newly produced T cells.

Researchers prepared the TCRbeta library using unique molecular identifiers, the study reports. MiXCR was run by TCRdb on the PCR reads, yielding one entry per CDR3 protein. Of about 300,000 distinct CDR3 sequences in the sample, over 7.5% were seen once. These receptors lack a known antigen. Sequences were derived from peripheral blood, sampled 360 days after TCRalphabeta/CD19-depleted stem cell transplant. These receptors were collected from a female patient aged 2-15 years who had a stem cell transplant for Fanconi anemia, so the T cells may come from the graft donor.

In its sample, this clonotype was seen many times. The rearrangement joins TRBV28 to TRBJ2-7; 8 nucleotides align to TRBD1. The CDR3 is 15 residues long. Per the germline V gene, CDR1 is MDHEN and CDR2 is SYDVKM. The J segment lost 3 bases and the V segment lost 5 bases, leaving 9 bases of the junction unmatched. Here the CDR3 reads CASSNLQGVFYEQYF. In DNA form, the CDR3 reads TGTGCCAGCAGTAATCTACAGGGGGTTTTCTACGAGCAGTACTTC.

This clonotype appeared a few times. This chain uses TRBV5-1 with TRBJ1-2, with a possible D match to TRBD1 (5 bases). The CDR3 runs to 13 residues. Trimming removed 0 bases from V and 8 bases from J, with 11 bases in between. The V gene's germline CDR1 is SGHRS and CDR2 YFSETQ. CDR3 in DNA: TGCGCCAGCAGCTTGGGGGGCCCAGTAGGCTACACCTTC. Its translation: CASSLGGPVGYTF.

This clonotype was recorded at least ten times. This chain joins TRBV4-2 and TRBJ2-3; TRBD2 aligns across 9 bases. V gave up 8 bases and J gave up 4 bases; unmatched junction bases: 7. Germline V gives CDR1 LGHNA, CDR2 YNFKEQ. This CDR3 contains 14 residues. CDR3 protein: CASQREAIPDTQYF. DNA of the CDR3: TGTGCCAGCCAGCGGGAGGCGATCCCAGATACGCAGTATTTT.

This clonotype was found many times. V is TRBV7-2 and J is TRBJ2-1; D tentatively fits TRBD1 or TRBD2 (6 bases each). This CDR3 spans 15 amino acids. Germline V lookup: CDR1 SGHTA, CDR2 FQGNSA. Trimming took 3 bases from V and 0 from J, leaving 9 bases between them. The CDR3, as DNA: TGTGCCAGCAGCTTCGGGGGCCACTCCTACAATGAGCAGTTCTTC. Protein product: CASSFGGHSYNEQFF.

The chain is built from TRBV3-1 and TRBJ2-5; no definite D call. This CDR3 is built from 14 residues. Trimming left V 2 bases short and J 5 bases short, with 12 bases between. Germline CDR1 LGHDT, CDR2 YNNKEL (reference sequence). The DNA of the CDR3 is TGTGCCAGCAGCCAATTGGGAAGACGGGAGACCCAGTACTTC. It encodes CASSQLGRRETQYF.

This clonotype was found a few times. The genes are TRBV28 and TRBJ2-7; D perhaps matches TRBD1 (7 bases). Trimming left V 4 bases short and J 0 bases short, with 10 bases between. The CDR3 is 14 residues long. CDR1 and CDR2 (germline): MDHEN, SYDVKM. The CDR3 here is CASSWRDSSYEQYV. CDR3 nucleotide sequence: TGTGCCAGCAGTTGGCGGGACAGCTCCTACGAGCAGTACGTC.

This clonotype was found many times. The chain uses TRBV6-5 and TRBJ1-1; D uncertain. The germline V gene encodes CDR1 MNHEY and CDR2 SVGAGI. The germline V and J ends were trimmed by 9 bases and 2 bases, with 16 bases remaining between them. CDR3 length: 14 residues. This CDR3 is CASRLLGTNTEAFF. In nucleotides, the CDR3 is TGTGCCAGTAGGCTCTTGGGAACTAACACTGAAGCTTTCTTT.

This clonotype has at least ten counts. This chain joins TRBV6-2 or TRBV6-3 and TRBJ1-1; D perhaps matches TRBD1 (6 bases). V lost 0 bases and J lost 1, with 15 bases in between. There are 17 residues in the CDR3. In germline, CDR1 is MNHEY, CDR2 SVGEGT. CDR3 DNA sequence: TGTGCCAGCAGTTACTCTCCCCCTCAGGGGACGAACACTGAAGCTTTCTTT. Protein product: CASSYSPPQGTNTEAFF.

At least ten counts were recorded for this clonotype. The chain carries TRBV4-3 and TRBJ1-1; D is ambiguous. The V and J ends lost 0 bases and 0 bases respectively, with 14 bases between them. The CDR3 runs to 17 residues. CDR1 and CDR2 from the germline V gene are LGHNA and YSLEER. CDR3 region: CASSQERQDFMNTEAFF. CDR3 sequence (DNA): TGCGCCAGCAGCCAAGAACGGCAGGACTTTATGAACACTGAAGCTTTCTTT.